This T cell receptor beta chain was found in a study of cytomegalovirus exposure and HLA in healthy donors. Study as a whole: T cells numbering 150 million to 200 million yielded around 120 million unique TCR beta sequences in an earlier analysis. In terms of ancestry, the Caucasian-associated cluster contained roughly 81% of the roughly 400 genotyped donors.

The PCR made use of 60 Vbeta and 13 Jbeta primers. Produced via immunoSEQ multiplex PCR; TCRdb's table is partial and in-frame only. Among 150,000 to 200,000 clones listed, more than 70% were seen once. Study-wide points: Equally common other TCR beta chains were less clonally expanded than HLA-associated ones, a later analysis found. Several V segments, TRBV6-2 and TRBV6-3 among them, could not be told apart and were dropped.

Regarding this clone: Its specificity is unknown.

The CDR3 is 14 amino acids. The V gene's germline CDR1 is KGHSH and CDR2 LQKENI. Germline trimming cut 4 bases from V and 3 bases from J; bases unmatched to any gene: 4. This TCR derives from a girl under 18 in good health and CMV-seropositive. The V call is TRBV18, the J call TRBJ2-5, with 8 bases matching TRBD1. The specimen was PBMCs. CDR3 DNA: TGTGCCAGCTCACTCCAGACAGGGGAAGAGACCCAGTACTTC. Its translation: CASSLQTGEETQYF.